The 26 T cell receptor beta chains presented below share a single source sample, sequenced in a study of shared clonotypes between healthy human individuals. Using immunoSEQ multiplex PCR, the repertoire was profiled, and TCRdb retains in-frame clones only, with some absent. The sample shows around 2,000,000 clones, about 95% of them seen only once. Naivety among CD8 cells was defined by CD45RO negativity and positive CCR7 selection, thereby excluding terminally differentiated effector memory CD45RA+ cells. The sample taken for sequencing was naive CD8+ T cells sorted from blood. Source of these receptors: a man younger than 30 in good health.

This clone has only one observation. The J gene is TRBJ2-1, the V gene TRBV28, with a possible D match to TRBD1 (5 bases). The V and J ends lost 5 bases and 4 bases respectively, with 18 bases between them. CDR1 is MDHEN and CDR2 is SYDVKM in the germline V gene. The CDR3 is 16 amino acids. In DNA form, the CDR3 reads TGTGCCAGCAGTCCTGGGGCGGAGCTATCGTACAATGAGCAGTTCTTC. Translated, it gives CASSPGAELSYNEQFF. Drawing the rest from reference TRBV28 and TRBJ2-1, the complete variable domain is DVKVTQSSRYLVKRTGEKVFLECVQDMDHENMFWYRQDPGLGLRLIYFSYDVKMKEKGDIPEGYSVSREKKERFSLILESASTNQTSMYLCASSPGAELSYNEQFFGPGTRLTVL.

The chain combines TRBV19 with TRBJ1-1; TRBD1 aligns across 10 bases. J was trimmed by 11 bases and V by 8 bases; bases with no gene match: 8. The CDR3 is 12 amino acids. Germline CDR1 and CDR2: LNHDA and SQIVND (reference sequence). CDR3 DNA: TGTGCCAGTGCGGGACAGGGGCTCGGCGCTTTCTTT. Protein: CASAGQGLGAFF.

This clone was observed once. V gene TRBV30 combines with J gene TRBJ2-2; 8 nucleotides match TRBD2. Per the germline V gene, CDR1 is GTSNPN and CDR2 is SVGIG (reference sequence). V shed 4 bases, J shed 0 bases, and the junction held 4 bases outside the gene matches. This CDR3 is built from 15 residues. The CDR3 nucleotides are TGTGCCTGGATGGGACTAGGGGCGAACACCGGGGAGCTGTTTTTT. Amino acid sequence: CAWMGLGANTGELFF.

The chain links TRBV28 to TRBJ2-7; D remains ambiguous. Deletions cut 5 bases from V and 5 bases from J, with 16 bases between. The CDR3 loop spans 14 amino acids. Germline V gene data show CDR1 as MDHEN and CDR2 as SYDVKM. The CDR3 sequence: CASSQDGPRDEQYF. CDR3 DNA: TGTGCCAGCAGTCAGGACGGGCCCCGGGACGAGCAGTACTTC.

This chain uses TRBV11-3 with TRBJ2-7; 8 bases line up with TRBD1. Losses at the gene ends were 6 bases for V and 1 base for J; bases not matched to a gene: 8. There are 15 residues in the CDR3. Looked up from germline, CDR1 is SGHNT and CDR2 is YENEEA. CDR3 sequence (DNA): TGTGCCAGCAGACTACCGGGACAGGAGTCCTACGAGCAGTACTTC. This encodes CASRLPGQESYEQYF. The full variable domain, rest sourced from reference TRBV11-3 and TRBJ2-7, is EAGVVQSPRYKIIEKKQPVAFWCNPISGHNTLYWYLQNLGQGPELLIRYENEEAVDDSQLPKDRFSAERLKGVDSTLKIQPAELGDSAVYLCASRLPGQESYEQYFGPGTRLTVT.

In regard to this clone: Other DNA sequences of this sample code for an identical CDR3. The V and J genes are TRBV6-5 and TRBJ1-2; D uncertain. Looked up from germline, CDR1 is MNHEY and CDR2 is SVGAGI. The V gene lost 0 bases and the J gene lost 6 bases, with 11 bases spanning the gap. The CDR3 length is 14 residues. The CDR3 here is CASSYSEGWNGYTF. For the CDR3, the DNA is TGTGCCAGCAGTTACTCGGAGGGTTGGAATGGCTACACCTTC.

A note on this clone: The sample has other DNA sequences that encode this CDR3 too. This chain's CDR3 is CASSFQGGEKLFF. The DNA for the CDR3 is TGTGCCAGCAGCTTTCAGGGGGGCGAAAAACTGTTTTTT. V and J are TRBV5-4 and TRBJ1-4, with 7 bases that match TRBD1. CDR3 size: 13 residues. Trimming removed 2 bases from V and 8 bases from J; junction bases left unmatched: 3. Germline loops: CDR1 SGHNT, CDR2 YYREEE (reference sequence).

Of note for this clone: This sample includes further DNA sequences coding for the same CDR3. The chain is built from TRBV29-1 and TRBJ1-2; possible D gene TRBD1, 6 bases. V gave up 6 bases and J gave up 4 bases, with 9 bases separating them. The CDR3 runs to 11 residues. Germline CDR1 reads SQVTM; CDR2 reads ANQGSEA. The CDR3 bases are TGCAGCGTACAGGGCGGCTATGGCTACACCTTC. Translating it yields CSVQGGYGYTF. Full variable domain (outside the CDR3, taken from reference TRBV29-1 and TRBJ1-2): SAVISQKPSRDICQRGTSLTIQCQVDSQVTMMFWYRQQPGQSLTLIATANQGSEATYESGFVIDKFPISRPNLTFSTLTVSNMSPEDSSIYLCSVQGGYGYTFGSGTRLTVV.

The CDR3 nucleotides are TGTGCCAGCAGCCTGGGGCAGGGGGCGGTTTACAATGAGCAGTTCTTC. This encodes CASSLGQGAVYNEQFF. The chain joins TRBV5-4 to TRBJ2-1; the match to TRBD1 covers 8 bases. The V and J ends lost 4 bases and 4 bases, in that order; junction bases with no gene match: 10. This CDR3 is 16 amino acids long. Looked up from germline, CDR1 is SGHNT and CDR2 is YYREEE (reference sequence).

This chain connects TRBV6-1 to TRBJ2-3, with TRBD1 matching over 10 bases. Germline trimming cut 10 bases from V and 3 bases from J; bases unmatched to any gene: 4. Germline V gives CDR1 MNHNS, CDR2 SASEGT. This CDR3 contains 13 residues. CDR3: CATGTGVTDTQYF. DNA of the CDR3: TGTGCCACCGGGACAGGGGTAACAGATACGCAGTATTTT.

The J gene is TRBJ1-1, the V gene TRBV6-5; 7 bases are shared with TRBD1. Per germline, CDR1 MNHEY and CDR2 SVGAGI. The CDR3 length is 14 residues. The trim removed 6 bases at V and 3 bases at J, leaving 7 bases unmatched. CDR3 nucleotides: TGTGCCAGCAGCCAGGGGGGTGAGGACACTGAAGCTTTCTTT. Its protein product is CASSQGGEDTEAFF.

This clone was found once. This chain joins TRBV4-1 and TRBJ2-7, with D possibly being TRBD1 (7 bases). V dropped 0 bases and J dropped 3 bases, with 18 bases sitting between them. From germline, CDR1 is MGHRA and CDR2 YSYEKL. The CDR3 is 17 residues long. For the CDR3, the DNA is TGCGCCAGCAGCCAAGAAGTTGGAGGGGGCGATTACTACGAGCAGTACTTC. Translation: CASSQEVGGGDYYEQYF.

The rearrangement joins TRBV9 to TRBJ2-3, with D perhaps TRBD2 (6 bases). This CDR3 is built from 14 residues. Germline CDR1 and CDR2: SGDLS and YYNGEE. V lost 2 bases, J lost 5 bases, and 12 bases lay in between. This chain's CDR3 is CASSVEGLRDTQYF. The CDR3 DNA reads as TGTGCCAGCAGCGTGGAGGGCCTTCGAGATACGCAGTATTTT.

The V call is TRBV5-6, the J call TRBJ2-1, with 8 bases identical to TRBD2. From germline, CDR1 is SGHDT and CDR2 YYEEEE. V dropped 4 bases and J dropped 9; count of bases not matched to a gene: 18. CDR3 length: 17 residues. DNA for the CDR3: TGTGCCAGCAGCCACCGGCCGGGAGGGCCGGATCGGGCTGAGCAGTTCTTC. It translates to CASSHRPGGPDRAEQFF.

This chain uses TRBV9 with TRBJ2-7; tentative D call: TRBD2 (6 bases). CDR3 length: 12 amino acids. V was clipped by 3 bases and J by 6 bases, with 10 bases between them. CDR1 and CDR2 (germline): SGDLS, YYNGEE. This CDR3 is CASSGRDFEQYF. The CDR3 region has the DNA TGTGCCAGCAGCGGGAGGGACTTCGAGCAGTACTTC.

V and J are TRBV5-8 and TRBJ2-4, with TRBD2 as a possible D gene (7 bases). The V end was cut by 9 bases, the J end by 0 bases, with 22 bases between. The CDR3 covers 17 residues. CDR1 is SGHTS, CDR2 YDEGEE, per germline. CDR3 sequence: CATQGRGTILAKNIQYF. The CDR3 DNA sequence: TGTGCCACTCAGGGAAGGGGGACTATTCTAGCCAAAAACATTCAGTACTTC.

As concerns this clone: Other DNA variants within this sample encode the same CDR3. The chain has TRBV4-2 and TRBJ2-7; D is ambiguous. Deletions cut 0 bases from V and 4 bases from J, with 4 bases between. The CDR3 is made up of 12 amino acids. CDR1 is LGHNA and CDR2 is YNFKEQ in the germline V gene. CDR3 amino acids: CASSQDLYEQYF. CDR3 DNA: TGTGCCAGCAGCCAAGATTTATACGAGCAGTACTTC.

Only one count was recorded for this clone. The CDR3 DNA reads TGTGCTAGTGGTTTGCCGTTTAAGGACACTTCCTATGGCTACACCTTC. Protein product: CASGLPFKDTSYGYTF. The J gene is TRBJ1-2, the V gene TRBV12-5; maybe TRBD1 (5 bases). The V gene's germline CDR1 is LGHNT and CDR2 FRNRAP. V gave up 2 bases and J gave up 4 bases, with 17 bases separating them. CDR3 length equals 16 residues.

The V call is TRBV13, the J call TRBJ2-5, with D maybe TRBD1 (7 bases). V lost 6 bases, J lost 1 base, and 12 bases lay in between. Germline V gene sequence: CDR1 PRHDT, CDR2 FYEKMQ (reference sequence). This CDR3 spans 14 amino acids. The CDR3 spells CASRRGTAQETQYF. The CDR3 coding sequence is TGTGCCAGCAGACGCGGGACAGCCCAAGAGACCCAGTACTTC.

The rearrangement joins TRBV11-2 to TRBJ2-3; possibly TRBD2 for D (6 bases). Germline-derived CDR1 and CDR2 are SGHAT and FQNNGV. The germline V and J ends were trimmed by 3 bases and 1 base, with 8 bases remaining between them. The CDR3 length is 14 residues. The CDR3 is CASSFPGGTDTQYF. CDR3 sequence (DNA): TGTGCCAGCAGCTTTCCGGGGGGCACAGATACGCAGTATTTT.

V and J are TRBV5-4 and TRBJ1-2, with a possible D match to TRBD1 (6 bases). V was trimmed by 4 bases and J by 2 bases, leaving 12 bases between them. The CDR3 extends over 14 amino acids. Germline V gene sequence: CDR1 SGHNT, CDR2 YYREEE (reference sequence). The CDR3 spells CASSAPGQNYGYTF. In nucleotides, the CDR3 is TGTGCCAGCAGCGCGCCAGGACAGAACTATGGCTACACCTTC.

This clone showed up just once. This chain connects TRBV9 to TRBJ1-2, with D unclear. Germline-derived CDR1 and CDR2 are SGDLS and YYNGEE. The V end lost 5 bases, the J end lost 3 bases, and 11 bases lay between the germline ends. This CDR3 contains 13 residues. As DNA, the CDR3 is TGTGCCAGCAGTAAGGATGGGGACTATGGCTACACCTTC. Amino acid sequence: CASSKDGDYGYTF. Full variable domain (missing parts from reference TRBV9 and TRBJ1-2): DSGVTQTPKHLITATGQRVTLRCSPRSGDLSVYWYQQSLDQGLQFLIQYYNGEERAKGNILERFSAQQFPDLHSELNLSSLELGDSALYFCASSKDGDYGYTFGSGTRLTVV.

This sequence joins TRBV27 and TRBJ2-7, with unresolved D. The CDR3 runs 16 residues. V was cut by 9 bases and J by 6 bases, with 27 bases left in between. Germline CDR1 is MNHEY and CDR2 is SMNVEV (reference sequence). The CDR3 nucleotides are TGTGCCAGAAATCCCCCTGAGAACCCTAGGGATCGCGAGCAGTACTTC. This codes for CARNPPENPRDREQYF.

Points on this clone: The sample contains more than one DNA sequence encoding this CDR3. V is TRBV27 and J is TRBJ2-7; possibly TRBD1 or TRBD2 for D (5 bases each). V was shortened by 2 bases and J by 1 base, with 12 bases between the two germline ends. The CDR3 runs to 15 residues. Germline CDR1 MNHEY, CDR2 SMNVEV (reference sequence). Here the CDR3 reads CASSLVGGSSYEQYF. CDR3 DNA sequence: TGTGCCAGCAGTTTAGTTGGGGGTAGTTCCTACGAGCAGTACTTC.

The sample holds one count of this clone. V gene TRBV27 combines with J gene TRBJ1-1; a possible D gene is TRBD1 (6 bases). CDR1 is MNHEY and CDR2 is SMNVEV in the germline V gene (reference sequence). Trimming removed 2 bases from V and 8 bases from J, with 12 bases in between. CDR3 size: 13 residues. The CDR3 reads CASSLTGGNEAFF. The CDR3 DNA sequence: TGTGCCAGCAGTTTAACGGGGGGCAACGAAGCTTTCTTT.

The chain employs TRBV19 and TRBJ2-2, with unresolved D. This CDR3 contains 13 residues. Germline lookup yields CDR1 LNHDA and CDR2 SQIVND (reference sequence). The V and J ends lost 6 bases and 1 base respectively, with 6 bases between them. CDR3 nucleotide sequence: TGTGCCAGTAGGAAGGAGAACACCGGGGAGCTGTTTTTT. Translating gives CASRKENTGELFF. Complete variable domain (other parts from reference TRBV19 and TRBJ2-2): DGGITQSPKYLFRKEGQNVTLSCEQNLNHDAMYWYRQDPGQGLRLIYYSQIVNDFQKGDIAEGYSVSREKKESFPLTVTSAQKNPTAFYLCASRKENTGELFFGEGSRLTVL.